This T cell receptor beta chain comes out of a study of response to subunit inactivated influenza vaccine. Whole-study findings and limits: Every seasonal influenza vaccination brings in few new T cells, the authors suggested.

A remark on this clonotype: Its target is unknown.

Germline-derived CDR1 and CDR2 are MNHEY and SVGAGI. Trimming left V 0 bases short and J 2 bases short, with 8 bases between. CDR3 length equals 14 residues. TCRdb independently ran MiXCR on the RT-PCR reads; one entry per CDR3 protein. This sample yields fewer than 350,000 distinct CDR3 sequences, of which about a fifth are seen a single time; around 9.6% belongs to the top ten. This clonotype originated in a man between 45 and 75 years old who received an inactivated influenza vaccine. The sample here was PBMCs from blood, taken around 22 months after vaccination. J is TRBJ2-7 and V is TRBV6-5; TRBD1 or TRBD2 may be the D gene (5 bases each). DNA of the CDR3: TGTGCCAGCAGTTACTCGAGGGACCCCTACGAGCAGTACTTC. Protein sequence: CASSYSRDPYEQYF.